The next 15 T cell receptor beta chains were all read from a single sample in a study of T cells in narcolepsy. Libraries were prepared by immunoSEQ multiplex PCR; TCRdb keeps only in-frame clonotypes and omits some of them. The sample comprises about 32,000 clones, roughly 79% of which are singletons, and around 3.8% rests with the top ten. Specimen: memory (CD45RA-) CD4+ T cells from blood. These receptors were obtained from a human donor in good health.

The chain employs TRBV9 and TRBJ2-3, with TRBD2 matching 12 bases. J gave up 4 bases and V 4 bases, and 7 bases lay outside the gene matches. Germline V gene lookup returns CDR1 SGDLS and CDR2 YYNGEE. The CDR3 has 16 residues. The chain's CDR3 is CASSMLAGGVADTQYF. The CDR3 nucleotides read TGTGCCAGCAGCATGCTAGCGGGAGGGGTGGCAGATACGCAGTATTTT.

The chain links TRBV7-2 to TRBJ2-5; 7 nucleotides agree with TRBD2. Losses at the gene ends were 3 bases for V and 5 bases for J; bases not matched to a gene: 3. The CDR3 runs 13 residues. Germline lookup yields CDR1 SGHTA and CDR2 FQGNSA. The DNA for the CDR3 is TGTGCCAGCAGCTTTGGACTAGGGGAGACCCAGTACTTC. Encoded protein: CASSFGLGETQYF.

The CDR3 loop reads CASSLEPISGNTIYF. CDR3 DNA: TGCGCCAGCAGCTTGGAACCCATCTCTGGAAACACCATATATTTT. The chain has TRBV5-1 and TRBJ1-3; D ambiguous. Deletions cut 0 bases from V and 0 bases from J, with 7 bases between. The length of the CDR3 is 15 residues. Germline V CDR1 and CDR2: SGHRS, YFSETQ. The whole variable domain, filled in from reference TRBV5-1 and TRBJ1-3, reads KAGVTQTPRYLIKTRGQQVTLSCSPISGHRSVSWYQQTPGQGLQFLFEYFSETQRNKGNFPGRFSGRQFSNSRSEMNVSTLELGDSALYLCASSLEPISGNTIYFGEGSWLTVV.

The V call is TRBV11-2, the J call TRBJ1-2; D ambiguous. V was clipped by 3 bases and J by 4 bases, with 3 bases between them. The CDR3 length is 11 residues. The germline V gene encodes CDR1 SGHAT and CDR2 FQNNGV. DNA of the CDR3: TGTGCCAGCAGCTTCTCCTATGGCTACACCTTC. Translated, it gives CASSFSYGYTF.

This clone was observed a handful of times. The rearrangement joins TRBV30 to TRBJ1-1; no clear D gene. V gave up 3 bases and J gave up 1 base, with 9 bases separating them. The germline CDR1 and CDR2 sequences are GTSNPN and SVGIG (reference sequence). CDR3 length: 13 residues. The CDR3 spells CAWRWLGNTEAFF. Here the CDR3 DNA reads TGTGCCTGGAGGTGGTTAGGGAACACTGAAGCTTTCTTT. Drawing the rest from reference TRBV30 and TRBJ1-1, the complete variable domain is SQTIHQWPATLVQPVGSPLSLECTVEGTSNPNLYWYRQAAGRGLQLLFYSVGIGQISSEVPQNLSASRPQDRQFILSSKKLLLSDSGFYLCAWRWLGNTEAFFGQGTRLTVV.

V usage is TRBV11-3 and J usage is TRBJ2-3, with 7 bases identical to TRBD2. Germline CDR1 is SGHNT and CDR2 is YENEEA. The length of the CDR3 is 17 residues. The V segment lost 6 bases and the J segment 4 bases; nucleotides outside the gene matches: 16. The CDR3 reads CASSSGGSLTVPDTQYF. DNA for the CDR3: TGTGCCAGCAGTTCCGGGGGGAGCTTAACGGTGCCAGATACGCAGTATTTT.

The genes are TRBV27 and TRBJ2-7; D might be TRBD2 (6 bases). Trimming took 7 bases from V and 5 from J, leaving 18 bases between them. Germline lookup yields CDR1 MNHEY and CDR2 SMNVEV (reference sequence). The CDR3 runs to 14 residues. In DNA form, the CDR3 reads TGTGCCAGCAAATTGGAGGGTTTCCGGGACGAGCAGTACTTC. Protein product: CASKLEGFRDEQYF.

The rearrangement links TRBV2 to TRBJ1-1, with D possibly TRBD1 on 5 matching bases. Germline V gives CDR1 SNHLY, CDR2 FYNNEI. The CDR3 consists of 13 residues. V lost 7 bases and J lost 0, with 9 bases in between. The chain's CDR3 is CASIKGLNTEAFF. The CDR3 DNA reads TGTGCCAGCATAAAGGGGTTGAACACTGAAGCTTTCTTT.

The rearrangement joins TRBV11-3 to TRBJ2-3; TRBD2 aligns across 10 bases. Germline loops: CDR1 SGHNT, CDR2 YENEEA. This CDR3 spans 14 amino acids. The V segment lost 5 bases and the J segment 5 bases; nucleotides outside the gene matches: 4. CDR3 region: CASSLSGRGDTQYF. CDR3 in DNA: TGTGCCAGCAGCCTCAGCGGGAGGGGAGATACGCAGTATTTT.

The chain is built from TRBV5-1 and TRBJ2-3, with D perhaps TRBD1 (5 bases). The germline CDR1 and CDR2 sequences are SGHRS and YFSETQ. CDR3 length: 13 residues. Trimming pared 7 bases from V and 6 bases from J, leaving 15 bases between. DNA of the CDR3: TGCGCCAGCGGCACAGGACGCCAGGATACGCAGTATTTT. Translation: CASGTGRQDTQYF. The full variable domain, its missing parts supplied by reference TRBV5-1 and TRBJ2-3, is KAGVTQTPRYLIKTRGQQVTLSCSPISGHRSVSWYQQTPGQGLQFLFEYFSETQRNKGNFPGRFSGRQFSNSRSEMNVSTLELGDSALYLCASGTGRQDTQYFGPGTRLTVL.

The rearrangement uses TRBV7-2 and TRBJ1-1; D is undetermined. Trimming pared 3 bases from V and 1 base from J, leaving 15 bases between. CDR1 and CDR2 from the germline V gene are SGHTA and FQGNSA. CDR3 length equals 16 residues. CDR3 bases: TGTGCCAGCAGCTTCCCCCCCAGAACGAGGAACACTGAAGCTTTCTTT. This translates into CASSFPPRTRNTEAFF.

The chain is built from TRBV11-3 and TRBJ2-5; 7 bases line up with TRBD1. This CDR3 has 14 amino acids. Per the germline V gene, CDR1 is SGHNT and CDR2 is YENEEA. J lost 5 bases, V lost 5 bases, and 8 bases had no gene match. The chain's CDR3 is CASSPRGQEETQYF. The CDR3 DNA is TGTGCCAGCAGCCCAAGGGGGCAGGAGGAGACCCAGTACTTC.

The CDR3 coding sequence is TGTGCCACCCAACCCAGGACCCGGGAGACCCAGTACTTC. This sequence encodes CATQPRTRETQYF. The genes are TRBV2 and TRBJ2-5, with no clear D. Germline CDR1 reads SNHLY; CDR2 reads FYNNEI. The CDR3 runs 13 residues. Deletions cut 10 bases from V and 5 bases from J, with 17 bases between.

The chain joins TRBV5-1 to TRBJ2-4; D possibly corresponds to TRBD1 (6 bases). The CDR3 runs 16 residues. The V and J ends lost 3 bases and 1 base respectively, with 14 bases between them. From germline, CDR1 is SGHRS and CDR2 YFSETQ. CDR3: CASSSTGPPAKNIQYF. The CDR3, as DNA: TGCGCCAGCAGCTCCACAGGGCCCCCCGCCAAAAACATTCAGTACTTC.

Note on this clone: At one of its ends the junction is not consistent with the germline gene, which may arise from a read error. The chain is built from TRBV5-1 and TRBJ1-2; D is uncertain. Per the germline V gene, CDR1 is SGHRS and CDR2 is YFSETQ. The length of the CDR3 is 12 residues. For the CDR3, the DNA is TGCGCCAGCAGTCTCGACACTACAGCCCGTCTCTTC. This sequence encodes CASSLDTTARLF. The full variable domain, completed using reference TRBV5-1 and TRBJ1-2, is KAGVTQTPRYLIKTRGQQVTLSCSPISGHRSVSWYQQTPGQGLQFLFEYFSETQRNKGNFPGRFSGRQFSNSRSEMNVSTLELGDSALYLCASSLDTTARLFGSGTRLTVV.